This TCR beta chain was recorded in a study of blood T cell repertoires in COVID-19. Study-wide context: T cells, B-cell-depleted T cells, or PBMCs supplied cDNA or gDNA.

Per the original methods: Estimates of nucleated cell counts were drawn from the amplification of reference gene primers. Data came from immunoSEQ multiplex PCR; TCRdb stores just in-frame clones and leaves some out. The V and J calls and the clone size are those of that table, but D and trimming were determined from the DNA. The sample has 250,000 to 350,000 clones, roughly nine tenths seen once. From germline, CDR1 is SGHTA and CDR2 FQGNSA. The V gene end was trimmed by 3 bases and the J gene end by 1 base; junction bases not matched to a gene: 5. CDR3 length: 18 residues. Sequences were obtained from peripheral blood. The TCR sequence derives from a woman in her fifties or sixties who had recovered from COVID-19. This rearrangement joins TRBV7-2 to TRBJ2-1; 14 positions agree with TRBD2. The CDR3 region has the DNA TGTGCCAGCAGCTTTTCGACTAGCGGGGGGGATTCCTACAATGAGCAGTTCTTC. Translation gives CASSFSTSGGDSYNEQFF.